This note documents a single T cell receptor (beta chain) sequence. Germline V gene data show CDR1 as SGDLS and CDR2 as YYNGEE. The CDR3 loop spans 15 amino acids. The data are from a study of T cells expressing NK-cell markers. From its re-call of the 5' RACE reads, TCRdb lists each CDR3 protein once, without DNA. Its listing shows a few hundred thousand distinct CDR3 sequences. The chain couples TRBV9 to TRBJ1-4. Sequencing input: blood T cells: a sorted CD56 or NKG2C T cell subset, CD4+ or CD8+ T cells, or bulk PBMC T cells (not recorded which). This sequence originates from a woman aged 50 to 65 in good health. Here the CDR3 reads CASSESGTFNEKLFF.